This T cell receptor beta chain comes out of a study of spatial heterogeneity in lung cancer. Turning to the study itself: Fewer alpha-chain than beta-chain sequences were consistently detected. The library had UMIs, and each TCR and UMI pair averaged more than ten raw reads.

Via MiXCR, TCRdb re-called the 5' RACE reads, giving one row per CDR3 protein. This sample has approximately 27,000 distinct CDR3 sequences, with roughly 6% found just once. Documented time point: blood at routine non-recurrence follow-up after resection. No cells were sorted before sequencing. The whole RNA sequenced was extracted from tumor, nontumor lung or frozen PBMC. The CDR3 spans 15 residues. V dropped 6 bases and J dropped 3; count of bases not matched to a gene: 9. Germline V gives CDR1 MNHEY, CDR2 SMNVEV (reference sequence). This chain joins TRBV27 and TRBJ2-5; 8 bases line up with TRBD2. Sequenced here: PBMCs, sampled at follow-up. This TCR was recovered from a male donor with early-stage non-small cell lung cancer. The chain's CDR3 is CASRGLAESEETQYF. CDR3 DNA: TGTGCCAGCAGAGGACTAGCAGAAAGTGAAGAGACCCAGTACTTC.